These 28 T cell receptor beta chains were all obtained from the same sample, sequenced in a study of cytomegalovirus exposure and HLA in healthy donors. PCR amplification relied on 60 Vbeta primers (plus 13 Jbeta primers). Only in-frame clones appear in the TCRdb table, and some are missing; sequencing was by immunoSEQ multiplex PCR. The table lists 130,000 or so clones, about 77% of them singletons. The sample consisted of PBMCs. Source of these receptors: a female donor in good health and CMV-seronegative.

The gene calls are TRBV2 and TRBJ2-1, with D possibly TRBD2 on 6 matching bases. The germline V gene has CDR1 SNHLY and CDR2 FYNNEI. The CDR3 is made up of 13 amino acids. Trimming left V 5 bases short and J 10 bases short, with 15 bases between. The CDR3 nucleotides read TGTGCCAGCAGTAAAGTAACTAGCATAGAGCAGTTCTTC. Its protein is CASSKVTSIEQFF.

The chain combines TRBV5-1 with TRBJ2-1; tentative D call: TRBD1 (5 bases). The CDR3 sequence is 13 residues long. Trimming took off 0 bases at V and 5 bases at J, with 6 bases between the two ends. The germline CDR1 and CDR2 sequences are SGHRS and YFSETQ. CDR3 nucleotide sequence: TGCGCCAGCAGCTTGGCGACAGACAATGAGCAGTTCTTC. Translating it yields CASSLATDNEQFF.

The chain combines TRBV28 with TRBJ1-1; D might be TRBD1 (5 bases). Germline V CDR1 and CDR2: MDHEN, SYDVKM. V was trimmed by 6 bases and J by 1 base, leaving 9 bases between them. This CDR3 is built from 13 residues. The CDR3 spells CASSQTANTEAFF. The CDR3 DNA is TGTGCCAGCAGCCAGACAGCGAACACTGAAGCTTTCTTT.

V and J are TRBV19 and TRBJ2-1, with 10 bases identical to TRBD2. CDR1 is LNHDA and CDR2 is SQIVND in the germline V gene (reference sequence). J gave up 4 bases and V 6 bases, and 9 bases lay outside the gene matches. There are 16 residues in the CDR3. CDR3 protein: CASSQPKLAGYNEQFF. CDR3 coding DNA: TGTGCCAGTAGCCAACCTAAACTAGCGGGGTACAATGAGCAGTTCTTC.

The chain links TRBV15 to TRBJ2-1, with 10 bases aligning to TRBD1. This CDR3 has 15 residues. Germline CDR1 LNHNV, CDR2 YYDKDF (reference sequence). J was trimmed by 4 bases and V by 3 bases; bases with no gene match: 3. The CDR3 region has the DNA TGTGCCACCAGCAGGTGGGACAGGGGTTACAATGAGCAGTTCTTC. Amino acids: CATSRWDRGYNEQFF.

CDR3 residues: CASSLSQGYEQYF. The CDR3, as DNA: TGTGCCAGCAGTTTATCGCAGGGCTACGAGCAGTACTTC. The gene calls are TRBV27 and TRBJ2-7, with a weak D call TRBD1 (5 bases). V dropped 0 bases and J dropped 3 bases, with 6 bases sitting between them. The CDR3 is 13 amino acids. Germline values: CDR1 MNHEY, CDR2 SMNVEV (reference sequence).

The V call is TRBV7-3, the J call TRBJ2-2; a weak D match, TRBD2 (5 bases). Per the germline V gene, CDR1 is SGHTA and CDR2 is FQGTGA. V was shortened by 5 bases and J by 6 bases, with 16 bases between the two germline ends. CDR3 size: 15 residues. In DNA, the CDR3 is TGTGCCAGCAGCCCGACTACGACACCGGCCGGGGAGCTGTTTTTT. Encoded protein: CASSPTTTPAGELFF.

This chain joins TRBV18 and TRBJ1-1; a possible D gene is TRBD1 (6 bases). Germline CDR1 reads KGHSH; CDR2 reads LQKENI. The CDR3 consists of 13 residues. V shed 3 bases and J shed 6 bases, with 11 bases lying between them. The CDR3 region has the DNA TGTGCCAGCTCACCTGGGGGCTTCGCTGAAGCTTTCTTT. Amino acid sequence: CASSPGGFAEAFF.

V is TRBV11-2 and J is TRBJ1-2, with D possibly matching TRBD1 (6 bases). Germline-derived CDR1 and CDR2 are SGHAT and FQNNGV. V lost 3 bases, J lost 5 bases, and 13 bases lay in between. This CDR3 comprises 14 residues. The chain's CDR3 is CASSFAGGQYGYTF. CDR3 sequence (DNA): TGTGCCAGCAGCTTTGCCGGTGGACAGTATGGCTACACCTTC.

The chain couples TRBV7-9 to TRBJ2-7; 10 bases fit TRBD2. Germline-derived CDR1 and CDR2 are SEHNR and FQNEAQ (reference sequence). The ends lost 10 bases at V and 2 bases at J; junction bases unmatched: 8. The CDR3 runs 14 residues. DNA for the CDR3: TGTGCCACCGGTATAGCGGGAGGCGCCTACGAGCAGTACTTC. This translates into CATGIAGGAYEQYF.

The chain couples TRBV18 to TRBJ2-1, with 8 bases identical to TRBD1. The CDR3 runs 15 residues. The V gene end was trimmed by 0 bases and the J gene end by 5 bases; junction bases not matched to a gene: 3. The germline CDR1 and CDR2 sequences are KGHSH and LQKENI. The chain's CDR3 is CASSPPTGDNNEQFF. In DNA form, the CDR3 reads TGTGCCAGCTCACCACCGACAGGGGACAACAATGAGCAGTTCTTC.

This clone has just a few counts. The chain recombines TRBV6-6 with TRBJ1-1, with D unresolved. This CDR3 contains 14 residues. Germline V gene sequence: CDR1 MNHNY, CDR2 SVGAGI (reference sequence). The ends were cut back, 4 bases at V and 5 bases at J, with 14 bases in the middle. CDR3 loop: CASSSRLERTEAFF. DNA of the CDR3: TGTGCCAGCAGTTCACGACTTGAACGAACTGAAGCTTTCTTT.

This clone was counted a few times. The chain couples TRBV10-3 to TRBJ2-7; TRBD1 aligns across 10 bases. CDR1 and CDR2 (germline): ENHRY, SYGVKD. CDR3 length equals 13 residues. Trimming took 11 bases from V and 6 from J; bases not matched to a gene: 10. The CDR3 DNA follows: TGTGCCGCCACCGGGACAGGGGTGGGCGAGCAGTACTTC. It encodes CAATGTGVGEQYF.

This chain links TRBV2 with TRBJ2-3; TRBD2 aligns across 15 bases. The CDR3 runs 15 residues. The V gene's germline CDR1 is SNHLY and CDR2 FYNNEI. J gave up 10 bases and V 5 bases, and 7 bases lay outside the gene matches. The CDR3 coding sequence is TGTGCCAGCAGTCCGGGACTAGCGGGAGGATCCGCGCAGTATTTT. Protein product: CASSPGLAGGSAQYF.

The chain employs TRBV6-5 and TRBJ1-1; D is unresolved. Trimming removed 7 bases from V and 3 bases from J, with 15 bases in between. There are 14 residues in the CDR3. CDR1 MNHEY and CDR2 SVGAGI come from the germline V gene. Written as DNA, the CDR3 is TGTGCCAGCACCGAGGAGATTTCTTACACTGAAGCTTTCTTT. Its protein product is CASTEEISYTEAFF.

A few counts support this clone. The chain links TRBV5-1 to TRBJ1-4, with 9 positions matching TRBD1. CDR3 size: 14 residues. Looked up from germline, CDR1 is SGHRS and CDR2 is YFSETQ. With V trimmed by 5 bases and J by 6 bases, 5 bases remained unmatched. CDR3 DNA: TGCGCCAGCAGTGCCGGGACAGGGTATGAAAAACTGTTTTTT. Translating gives CASSAGTGYEKLFF.

The chain is built from TRBV7-8 and TRBJ1-2; TRBD1 agrees at 8 bases. The J segment lost 8 bases and the V segment lost 1 base, leaving 9 bases of the junction unmatched. Germline CDR1 reads SGHVS; CDR2 reads FQNEAQ. The CDR3 spans 15 residues. The DNA for the CDR3 is TGTGCCAGCAGCTTAGGGCTCGGACAGGGAGAGGGCTACACCTTC. Its translation is CASSLGLGQGEGYTF.

The genes are TRBV27 and TRBJ1-1; 7 bases are a match to TRBD1. The length of the CDR3 is 16 residues. CDR1 is MNHEY, CDR2 SMNVEV, per germline (reference sequence). The V segment lost 5 bases and the J segment 1 base; nucleotides outside the gene matches: 10. CDR3 nucleotide sequence: TGTGCCAGCAGTCCCTTTCCGACAGGGCGGAACACTGAAGCTTTCTTT. It translates to CASSPFPTGRNTEAFF.

The V gene is TRBV7-9, the J gene TRBJ2-7; 7 bases line up with TRBD1. This CDR3 contains 15 residues. Unmatched junction bases numbered 7, after V lost 5 bases and J lost 0 bases. The germline V gene has CDR1 SEHNR and CDR2 FQNEAQ (reference sequence). Here the CDR3 DNA reads TGTGCCAGCAGCCCAGGACAGGAGAACTCCTACGAGCAGTACTTC. This gives the protein CASSPGQENSYEQYF.

The chain is built from TRBV11-3 and TRBJ2-6, with TRBD1 as a possible D gene (5 bases). The V end lost 3 bases, the J end lost 0 bases, and 6 bases lay between the germline ends. The CDR3 consists of 15 residues. Per the germline V gene, CDR1 is SGHNT and CDR2 is YENEEA. The CDR3 is CASSFDSSGANVLTF. The CDR3 nucleotides are TGTGCCAGCAGCTTCGACAGCTCTGGGGCCAACGTCCTGACTTTC.

The genes are TRBV6-1 and TRBJ2-3; 12 positions agree with TRBD2. Germline lookup yields CDR1 MNHNS and CDR2 SASEGT. The CDR3 has 16 residues. The trim removed 3 bases at V and 2 bases at J, leaving 3 bases unmatched. Here the CDR3 reads CASSDLAGGFTDTQYF. The CDR3 coding sequence is TGTGCCAGCAGTGACCTAGCGGGGGGGTTCACAGATACGCAGTATTTT.

This clone was counted a single time. The V call is TRBV27, the J call TRBJ1-1, with TRBD1 matching over 9 bases. Trimming took 5 bases from V and 5 from J; bases not matched to a gene: 6. The CDR3 has 14 residues. Germline V gives CDR1 MNHEY, CDR2 SMNVEV (reference sequence). In DNA form, the CDR3 reads TGTGCCAGCAGTCATAGAGGACAGGGGACTGAAGCTTTCTTT. Translating it yields CASSHRGQGTEAFF.

The chain is built from TRBV29-1 and TRBJ1-2, with D unresolved. The ends were cut back, 2 bases at V and 5 bases at J, with 6 bases in the middle. Looked up from germline, CDR1 is SQVTM and CDR2 is ANQGSEA. The CDR3 length is 11 residues. The chain's CDR3 is CSVERTYGYTF. CDR3 DNA sequence: TGCAGCGTTGAACGCACATATGGCTACACCTTC.

This clone was counted a few times. The rearrangement joins TRBV11-3 to TRBJ2-7, with 7 bases aligning to TRBD1. This CDR3 is built from 12 residues. The germline V gene has CDR1 SGHNT and CDR2 YENEEA. V gave up 6 bases and J gave up 6 bases; unmatched junction bases: 5. The CDR3 here is CASRAGGSEQYF. The CDR3 region has the DNA TGTGCCAGCAGGGCAGGGGGTTCCGAGCAGTACTTC.

This clone was detected only a few times. The chain is built from TRBV25-1 and TRBJ2-5, with D maybe TRBD1 (6 bases). The CDR3 is 13 residues long. Germline CDR1 is MGHDK and CDR2 is SYGVNS. Trimming removed 6 bases at V and 9 bases at J, with 17 bases between. This chain's CDR3 is CASRETGRGAQYF. The CDR3 nucleotides read TGTGCCAGCAGAGAGACAGGCCGTGGGGCCCAGTACTTC.

The chain carries TRBV6-1 and TRBJ1-1; D may be TRBD1 (6 bases). The germline V gene has CDR1 MNHNS and CDR2 SASEGT. The CDR3 is made up of 14 amino acids. Trimming removed 4 bases from V and 3 bases from J, with 12 bases in between. This CDR3 reads CASSVQAGDTEAFF. The CDR3 nucleotides are TGTGCCAGCAGTGTTCAGGCAGGGGACACTGAAGCTTTCTTT.

The rearrangement joins TRBV19 to TRBJ1-1; tentative D call: TRBD1 (6 bases). CDR3 length: 14 amino acids. V gave up 9 bases and J gave up 5 bases, with 19 bases separating them. Germline CDR1 and CDR2: LNHDA and SQIVND (reference sequence). The CDR3: CASTPGTLSTEAFF. Written as DNA, the CDR3 is TGTGCCAGCACCCCTGGGACATTGTCTACTGAAGCTTTCTTT.

The chain uses TRBV13 and TRBJ1-2; 7 bases map to TRBD1. The germline V gene encodes CDR1 PRHDT and CDR2 FYEKMQ (reference sequence). The trim removed 5 bases at V and 8 bases at J, leaving 5 bases unmatched. The CDR3 covers 12 residues. CDR3 DNA: TGTGCCAGCAGCCCCCACAGGGGCGGCTACACCTTC. As protein: CASSPHRGGYTF.